Described below is a single T cell receptor (beta chain) sequence and its context. As handled by the study authors: Reference gene primers were amplified, and this amplification served to estimate nucleated cell counts. The protocol was immunoSEQ multiplex PCR, while the TCRdb copy is restricted to in-frame clones and leaves out a portion. The DNA gave D and trimming, while V, J and clone size come from that table. The sample includes some 180,000 clones, 90% seen only once; the top ten take approximately 0.64%. This CDR3 is built from 17 residues. Trimming pared 0 bases from V and 3 bases from J, leaving 18 bases between. CDR1 and CDR2 (germline): MNHEY, SMNVEV (reference sequence). This sample is drawn from a study of blood T cell repertoires in COVID-19. On the study more broadly: The study drew acute and convalescent COVID-19 samples from the United States, Italy and Spain.

The rearrangement joins TRBV27 to TRBJ2-7; tentative D call: TRBD2 (6 bases). The sample comprised peripheral blood. The receptor was derived from a man aged 50-60 years with acute or convalescent COVID-19. The CDR3 sequence is CASSLSGSGVASYEQYF. In DNA form, the CDR3 reads TGTGCCAGCAGTTTATCGGGATCGGGAGTAGCCAGCTACGAGCAGTACTTC.